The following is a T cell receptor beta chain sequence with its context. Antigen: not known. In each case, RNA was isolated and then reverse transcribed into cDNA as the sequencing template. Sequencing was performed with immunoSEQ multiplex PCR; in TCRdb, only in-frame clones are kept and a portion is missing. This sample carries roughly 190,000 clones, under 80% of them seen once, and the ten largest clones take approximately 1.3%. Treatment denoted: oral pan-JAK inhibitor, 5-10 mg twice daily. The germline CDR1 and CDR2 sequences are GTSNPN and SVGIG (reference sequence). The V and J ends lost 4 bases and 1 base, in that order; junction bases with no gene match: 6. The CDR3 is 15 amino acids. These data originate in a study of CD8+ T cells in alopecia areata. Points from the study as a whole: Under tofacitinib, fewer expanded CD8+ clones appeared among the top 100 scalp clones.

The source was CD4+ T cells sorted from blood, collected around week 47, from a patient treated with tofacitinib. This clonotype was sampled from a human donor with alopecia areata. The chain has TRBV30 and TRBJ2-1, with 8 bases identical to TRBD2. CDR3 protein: CAWTAGGASYNEQFF. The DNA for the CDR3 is TGTGCCTGGACAGCCGGGGGGGCGTCCTACAATGAGCAGTTCTTC.